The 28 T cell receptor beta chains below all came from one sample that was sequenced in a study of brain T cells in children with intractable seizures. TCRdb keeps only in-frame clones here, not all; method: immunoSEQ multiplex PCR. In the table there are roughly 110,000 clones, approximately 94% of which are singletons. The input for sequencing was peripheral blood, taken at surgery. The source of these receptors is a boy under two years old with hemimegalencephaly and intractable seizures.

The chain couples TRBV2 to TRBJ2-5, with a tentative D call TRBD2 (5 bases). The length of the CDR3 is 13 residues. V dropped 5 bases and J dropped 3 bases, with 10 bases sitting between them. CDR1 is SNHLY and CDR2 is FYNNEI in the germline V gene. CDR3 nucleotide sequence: TGTGCCAGCAGTCGGCGGGTAGAAGAGACCCAGTACTTC. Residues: CASSRRVEETQYF.

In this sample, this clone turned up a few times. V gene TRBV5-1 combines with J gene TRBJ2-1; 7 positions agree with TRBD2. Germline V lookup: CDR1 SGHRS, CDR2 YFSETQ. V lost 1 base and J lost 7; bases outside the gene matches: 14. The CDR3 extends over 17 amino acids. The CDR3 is CASSLKGTTGWSNEQFF. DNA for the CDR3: TGCGCCAGCAGCTTGAAAGGGACTACCGGATGGTCGAATGAGCAGTTCTTC.

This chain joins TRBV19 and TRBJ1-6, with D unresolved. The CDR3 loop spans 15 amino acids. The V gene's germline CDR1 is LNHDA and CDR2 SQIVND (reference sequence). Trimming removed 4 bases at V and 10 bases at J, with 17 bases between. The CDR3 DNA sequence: TGTGCCAGTAGTACCCCGGGGAGACCCCGCTCACCCCTCCACTTT. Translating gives CASSTPGRPRSPLHF.

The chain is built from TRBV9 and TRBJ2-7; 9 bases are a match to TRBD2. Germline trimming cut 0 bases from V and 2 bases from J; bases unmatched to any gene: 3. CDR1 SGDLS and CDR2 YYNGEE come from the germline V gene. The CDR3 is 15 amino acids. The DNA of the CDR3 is TGTGCCAGCAGCGTAGCTTCTAGCGGGACCTACGAGCAGTACTTC. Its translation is CASSVASSGTYEQYF.

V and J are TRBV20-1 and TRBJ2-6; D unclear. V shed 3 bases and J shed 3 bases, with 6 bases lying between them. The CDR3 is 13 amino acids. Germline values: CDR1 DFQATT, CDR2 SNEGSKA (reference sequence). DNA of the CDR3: TGCAGTGCTAGTTCCGGTGGGGCCAACGTCCTGACTTTC. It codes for CSASSGGANVLTF.

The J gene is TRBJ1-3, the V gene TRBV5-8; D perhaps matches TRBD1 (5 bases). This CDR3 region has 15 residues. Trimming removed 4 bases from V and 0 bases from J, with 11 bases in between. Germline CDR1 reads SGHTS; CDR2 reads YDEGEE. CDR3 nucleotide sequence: TGTGCCAGCAGCCCAGACAGCTACTCTGGAAACACCATATATTTT. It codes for CASSPDSYSGNTIYF.

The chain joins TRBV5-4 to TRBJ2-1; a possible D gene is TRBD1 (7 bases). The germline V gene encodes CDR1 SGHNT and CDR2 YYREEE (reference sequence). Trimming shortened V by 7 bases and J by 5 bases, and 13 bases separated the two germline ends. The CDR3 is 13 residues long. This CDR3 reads CASAGQNDNEQFF. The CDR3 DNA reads TGTGCCAGCGCGGGACAGAACGACAATGAGCAGTTCTTC.

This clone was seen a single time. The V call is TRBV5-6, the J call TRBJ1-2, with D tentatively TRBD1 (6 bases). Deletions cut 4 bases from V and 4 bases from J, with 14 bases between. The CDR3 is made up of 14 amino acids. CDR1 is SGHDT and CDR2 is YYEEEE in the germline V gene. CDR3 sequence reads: CASSRLQGSYGYTF. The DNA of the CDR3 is TGTGCCAGCAGCCGTTTACAGGGAAGCTATGGCTACACCTTC. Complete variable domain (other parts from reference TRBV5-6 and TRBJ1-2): DAGVTQSPTHLIKTRGQQVTLRCSPKSGHDTVSWYQQALGQGPQFIFQYYEEEERQRGNFPDRFSGHQFPNYSSELNVNALLLGDSALYLCASSRLQGSYGYTFGSGTRLTVV.

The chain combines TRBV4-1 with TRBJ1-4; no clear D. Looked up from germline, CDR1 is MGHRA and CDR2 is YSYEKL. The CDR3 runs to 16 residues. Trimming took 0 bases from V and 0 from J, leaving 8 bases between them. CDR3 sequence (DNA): TGCGCCAGCAGCCAAGAAGTTACACCAACTAATGAAAAACTGTTTTTT. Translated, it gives CASSQEVTPTNEKLFF.

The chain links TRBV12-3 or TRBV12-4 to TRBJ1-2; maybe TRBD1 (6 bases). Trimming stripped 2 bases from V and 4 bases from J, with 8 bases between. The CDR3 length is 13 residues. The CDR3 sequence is CASSLRGAYGYTF. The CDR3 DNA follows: TGTGCCAGCAGTTTACGGGGGGCCTATGGCTACACCTTC.

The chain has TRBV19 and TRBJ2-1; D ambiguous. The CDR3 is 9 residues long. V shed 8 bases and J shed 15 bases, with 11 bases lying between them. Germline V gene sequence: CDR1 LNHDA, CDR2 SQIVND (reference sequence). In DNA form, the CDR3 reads TGTGCCAGTCGGGTGGTTACGTTCTTC. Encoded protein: CASRVVTFF.

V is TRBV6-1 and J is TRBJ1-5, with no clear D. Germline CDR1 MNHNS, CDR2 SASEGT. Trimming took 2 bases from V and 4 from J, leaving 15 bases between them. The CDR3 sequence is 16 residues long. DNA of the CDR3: TGTGCCAGCAGTGAATACTTAGGGCAAACTAATCAGCCCCAGCATTTT. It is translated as CASSEYLGQTNQPQHF.

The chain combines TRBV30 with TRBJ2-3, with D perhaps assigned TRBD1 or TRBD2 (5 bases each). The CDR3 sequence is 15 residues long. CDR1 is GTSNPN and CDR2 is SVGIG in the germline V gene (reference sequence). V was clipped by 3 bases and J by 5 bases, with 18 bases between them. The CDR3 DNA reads TGTGCCTGGAGCCTACTAGGGGCGTTTGGAGATACGCAGTATTTT. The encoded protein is CAWSLLGAFGDTQYF.

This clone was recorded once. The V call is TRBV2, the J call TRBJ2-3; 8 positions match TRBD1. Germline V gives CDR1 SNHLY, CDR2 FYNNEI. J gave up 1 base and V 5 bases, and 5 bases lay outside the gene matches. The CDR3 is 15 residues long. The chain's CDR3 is CASSKPGQGTDTQYF. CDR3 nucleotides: TGTGCCAGCAGTAAGCCGGGACAGGGCACAGATACGCAGTATTTT.

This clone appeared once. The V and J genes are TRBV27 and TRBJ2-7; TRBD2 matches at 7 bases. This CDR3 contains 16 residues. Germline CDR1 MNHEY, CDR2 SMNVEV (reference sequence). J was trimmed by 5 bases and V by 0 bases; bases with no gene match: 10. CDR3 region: CASSLSLAGVHDEQYF. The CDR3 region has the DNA TGTGCCAGCAGTTTATCGCTGGCGGGAGTTCACGACGAGCAGTACTTC.

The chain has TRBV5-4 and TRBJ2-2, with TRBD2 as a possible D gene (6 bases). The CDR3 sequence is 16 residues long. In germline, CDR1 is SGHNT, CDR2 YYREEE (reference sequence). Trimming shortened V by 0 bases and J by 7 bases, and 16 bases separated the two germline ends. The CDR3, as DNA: TGTGCCAGCAGCTTGGGGCGGGGCACAAGAATCGGGGAGCTGTTTTTT. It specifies CASSLGRGTRIGELFF.

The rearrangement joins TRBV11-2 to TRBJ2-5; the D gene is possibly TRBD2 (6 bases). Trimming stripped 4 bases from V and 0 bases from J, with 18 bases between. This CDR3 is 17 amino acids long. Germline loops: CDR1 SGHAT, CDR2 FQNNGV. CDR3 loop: CASSSLDYPTYQETQYF. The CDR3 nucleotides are TGTGCCAGCAGCTCACTGGACTACCCAACGTACCAAGAGACCCAGTACTTC.

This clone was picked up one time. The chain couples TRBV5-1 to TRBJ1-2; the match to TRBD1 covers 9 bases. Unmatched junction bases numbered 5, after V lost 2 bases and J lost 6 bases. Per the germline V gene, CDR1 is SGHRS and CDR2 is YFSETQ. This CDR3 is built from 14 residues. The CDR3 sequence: CASSLSGTGNGYTF. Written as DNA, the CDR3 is TGCGCCAGCAGCTTATCCGGGACAGGGAATGGCTACACCTTC.

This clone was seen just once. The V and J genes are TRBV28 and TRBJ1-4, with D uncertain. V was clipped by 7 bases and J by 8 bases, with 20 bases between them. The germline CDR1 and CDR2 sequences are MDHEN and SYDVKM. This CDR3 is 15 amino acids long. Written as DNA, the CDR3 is TGTGCCAGCACCTCTGTATTCGGAGGTCGGGAAAAACTGTTTTTT. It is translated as CASTSVFGGREKLFF.

In DNA form, the CDR3 reads TGTGCCAGTAACCCCAGGGGGGCGCGTAACTATGGCTACACCTTC. Amino acids: CASNPRGARNYGYTF. The J gene is TRBJ1-2, the V gene TRBV19, with 7 bases that match TRBD1. The CDR3 sequence is 15 residues long. CDR1 and CDR2 from the germline V gene are LNHDA and SQIVND (reference sequence). With 7 bases clipped from V and 1 base from J, the junction kept 9 bases outside the gene matches.

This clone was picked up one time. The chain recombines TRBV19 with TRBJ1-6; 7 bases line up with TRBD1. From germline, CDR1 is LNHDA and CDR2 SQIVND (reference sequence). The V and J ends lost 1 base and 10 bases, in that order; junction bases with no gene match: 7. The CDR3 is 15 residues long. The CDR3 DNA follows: TGTGCCAGTAGTATAGGAAGGACAGGACGGTCACCCCTCCACTTT. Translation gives CASSIGRTGRSPLHF.

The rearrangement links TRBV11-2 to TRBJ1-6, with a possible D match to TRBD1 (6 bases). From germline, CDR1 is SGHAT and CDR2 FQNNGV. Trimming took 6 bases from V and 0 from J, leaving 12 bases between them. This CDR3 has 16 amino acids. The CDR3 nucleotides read TGTGCCAGCAGTCGGGACACCAGCTCCTATAATTCACCCCTCCACTTT. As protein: CASSRDTSSYNSPLHF.

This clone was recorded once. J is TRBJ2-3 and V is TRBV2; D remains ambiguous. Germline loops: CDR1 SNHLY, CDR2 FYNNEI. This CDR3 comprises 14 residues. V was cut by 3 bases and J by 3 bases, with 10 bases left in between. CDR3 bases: TGTGCCAGCAGTGACATCCCTGCGACAGATACGCAGTATTTT. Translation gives CASSDIPATDTQYF.

The CDR3 DNA reads TGCGCCAGCAGCTTGGACCAAGGAAACACCATATATTTT. This translates into CASSLDQGNTIYF. The J gene is TRBJ1-3, the V gene TRBV5-1; D unresolved. This CDR3 has 13 residues. Germline V gene sequence: CDR1 SGHRS, CDR2 YFSETQ. V was pared by 0 bases and J by 4 bases, with 5 bases between. Variable domain in full (rest from reference TRBV5-1 and TRBJ1-3): KAGVTQTPRYLIKTRGQQVTLSCSPISGHRSVSWYQQTPGQGLQFLFEYFSETQRNKGNFPGRFSGRQFSNSRSEMNVSTLELGDSALYLCASSLDQGNTIYFGEGSWLTVV.

The CDR3 bases are TGCGCCAGCAGCTGGGAACCCACCACCGAAGCTTTCTTT. This gives the protein CASSWEPTTEAFF. The rearrangement joins TRBV5-1 to TRBJ1-1; the D is unclear. Germline assignment: CDR1 SGHRS and CDR2 YFSETQ. Trimming cost V 3 bases and J 8 bases, with 14 bases left between them. This CDR3 region has 13 residues.

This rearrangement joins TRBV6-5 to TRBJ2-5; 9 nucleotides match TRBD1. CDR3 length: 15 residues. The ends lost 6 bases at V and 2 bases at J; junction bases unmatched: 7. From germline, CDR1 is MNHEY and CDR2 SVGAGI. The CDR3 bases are TGTGCCAGCAGGAATGACAGGGGGTTACAAGAGACCCAGTACTTC. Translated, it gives CASRNDRGLQETQYF.

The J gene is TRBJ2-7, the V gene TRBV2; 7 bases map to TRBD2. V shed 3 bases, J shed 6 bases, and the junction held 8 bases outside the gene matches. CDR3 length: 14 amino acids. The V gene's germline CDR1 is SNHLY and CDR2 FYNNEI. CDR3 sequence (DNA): TGTGCCAGCAGTGATGTCGGCGGGAGACGCGAGCAGTACTTC. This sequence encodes CASSDVGGRREQYF.

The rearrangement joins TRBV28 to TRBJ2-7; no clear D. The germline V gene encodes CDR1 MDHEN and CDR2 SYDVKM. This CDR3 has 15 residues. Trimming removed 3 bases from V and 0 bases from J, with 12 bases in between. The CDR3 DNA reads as TGTGCCAGCAGTTTGGGTAGACACCTCTCCTACGAGCAGTACTTC. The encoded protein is CASSLGRHLSYEQYF.